This T cell receptor beta chain was recorded in a study of blood T cell repertoires in COVID-19 (dated by TCRdb to about 2020). In the study overall: Samples from collaborators originated in the United States, Italy and Spain and spanned both the acute and convalescent phases of COVID-19. The material from the prospective study consisted of cDNA or gDNA derived from T cells, B-cell-depleted T cells, or PBMCs. Subjects who had been exposed to COVID-19, were actively infected with it, or had recovered from it provided the deeply sampled blood TCRbeta repertoires that made up the dataset. The repertoires were made available in a free public database intended to serve as a resource for research on the immune response to SARS-CoV-2. The samples were drawn from two sources: the first 160 participants of the ongoing ImmuneRACE study, and 1,254 subjects contributed by 6 global collaborators. A de-identified subject ID, COVID-19 status, age in years and sex were almost always included in the sample metadata. Where available, HLA class I and class II types were taken from metadata supplied by the sample provider and were not determined by assay-based typing. Points the paper makes about the study in general: The amount of clinical and demographic metadata varied by source and participant and was provided uncurated.

Participants in the prospective study were aged roughly 18 to 89 years, lived in about two dozen United States geographic areas, and enrolled through a virtual design. In the prospective study, participants were assigned to cohorts based on the clinical history participants reported in a screening survey and a study questionnaire. Recovered participants in ImmuneRACE Cohort 3 were defined as having two consecutive negative NP/OP PCR tests, clearance from a healthcare professional, or resolution of symptoms. In the prospective study, mobile phlebotomists collected whole blood, serum and a nasopharyngeal or oropharyngeal swab from each participant. Prospective study participants could optionally give additional blood draws and questionnaires over an approximately 2-month period. Blood samples from the prospective study were shipped frozen or at room temperature prior to DNA extraction. For this clone: Its cognate antigen has yet to be identified. No qualities accompany the bases; no much larger clone lies one base away.

TCRbeta CDR3 regions were amplified from genomic DNA by means of the immunoSEQ Assay, a bias-controlled multiplex PCR. The paper's processing steps were these. The number of nucleated cells in each sample was estimated by amplification of reference gene primers within the assay. Sequence reads were collapsed and filtered to measure the absolute abundance of every unique TCRbeta CDR3 rearrangement. For each sample, productive Simpson clonality was calculated as the square root of Simpson's diversity index over productive rearrangements. Sourced from immuneACCESS, this table was stored by TCRdb with only in-frame sequences that have V and J called. A share of the clones is absent; for the studies checked, an unresolved V gene accounts for under half, and the remainder has no known explanation. V and J calls and clone size follow that table, whereas D and trimming were derived from the DNA. The sample table lists about 330,000 clones, about 87% of them with a count of one. The ten largest account for under 5.5% of the sample.

The CDR3 measures 11 amino acids from cysteine to phenylalanine. Of the read, only the CDR3 DNA is kept; its 33 bases are in frame from base 1. From a lookup of the germline V gene (reference sequence), CDR1 and CDR2 are LNHDA and SQIVND. Trimming costs V 5 bases and J 3 bases, and their ends lie 4 bases apart. The sequence derives from a woman aged 30 to 39 who had recovered from COVID-19. The source material was PBMCs or T cells enriched from blood (not recorded which). The chain links TRBV19 with TRBJ1-1; the D gene is unclear. The bases read TGTGCCAGTAGTCGGGACACTGAAGCTTTCTTT. The translation is CASSRDTEAFF.